One sample yielded the 19 T cell receptor beta chains listed below, sequenced in a study of blood T cell repertoires in COVID-19. The table came from immunoSEQ multiplex PCR; TCRdb's copy has only in-frame clones and leaves some out. Of over 150,000 clones in the sample, around 95% were seen once. Material for sequencing was peripheral blood. These TCRs come from a man aged 30-40 years with COVID-19, enrolled during active disease.

CDR3 loop: CASSSRGETQYF. CDR3 DNA: TGTGCCAGCAGCTCTCGGGGGGAGACCCAGTACTTC. The chain joins TRBV7-9 to TRBJ2-5; the D gene is possibly TRBD2 (6 bases). From germline, CDR1 is SEHNR and CDR2 FQNEAQ (reference sequence). The CDR3 is 12 residues long. Trimming removed 4 bases from V and 5 bases from J, with 8 bases in between. The full variable domain, in which reference TRBV7-9 and TRBJ2-5 provide the parts outside the CDR3, is DTGVSQNPRHKITKRGQNVTFRCDPISEHNRLYWYRQTLGQGPEFLTYFQNEAQLEKSRLLSDRFSAERPKGSFSTLEIQRTEQGDSAMYLCASSSRGETQYFGPGTRLLVL.

This rearrangement joins TRBV6-1 to TRBJ1-2; 9 bases match TRBD1. Trimming removed 2 bases from V and 6 bases from J; junction bases left unmatched: 7. This CDR3 has 15 residues. The V gene's germline CDR1 is MNHNS and CDR2 SASEGT. Here the CDR3 DNA reads TGTGCCAGCAGTGAAAGAAGGACAGGGGCGGATGGCTACACCTTC. Amino acid sequence: CASSERRTGADGYTF.

This sequence joins TRBV29-1 and TRBJ1-2; D is perhaps TRBD1 (5 bases). This CDR3 contains 12 residues. CDR1 is SQVTM, CDR2 ANQGSEA, per germline. V was clipped by 4 bases and J by 8 bases, with 14 bases between them. The CDR3, as DNA: TGCAGCGTTGCGCGGCAGGGTGGGGGCTACACCTTC. It yields the protein CSVARQGGGYTF.

The chain recombines TRBV5-1 with TRBJ2-7; D gene ambiguous. CDR1 SGHRS and CDR2 YFSETQ come from the germline V gene. The V end lost 0 bases, the J end lost 1 base, and 8 bases lay between the germline ends. CDR3 length: 14 amino acids. CDR3 region: CASSLGVDSYEQYF. In DNA form, the CDR3 reads TGCGCCAGCAGCTTGGGCGTCGATTCCTACGAGCAGTACTTC.

This clone was detected once. V usage is TRBV30 and J usage is TRBJ1-4, with D possibly being TRBD1 (6 bases). Germline CDR1 and CDR2: GTSNPN and SVGIG (reference sequence). The V end was cut by 5 bases, the J end by 4 bases, with 11 bases between. This CDR3 contains 13 residues. The CDR3 loop reads CAWLGQRNEKLFF. The CDR3 DNA reads as TGTGCCTGGTTAGGACAGCGTAATGAAAAACTGTTTTTT.

The rearrangement uses TRBV6-1 and TRBJ2-2; tentative D call: TRBD1 (6 bases). The CDR3 totals 16 residues. The V and J ends lost 2 bases and 2 bases respectively, with 12 bases between them. CDR1 MNHNS and CDR2 SASEGT come from the germline V gene. DNA of the CDR3: TGTGCCAGCAGTGAACTGGAAGGGGGTAACACCGGGGAGCTGTTTTTT. Residues: CASSELEGGNTGELFF.

Points on this clone: The same CDR3 arises from other DNA sequences in this sample as well. This chain uses TRBV30 with TRBJ1-1; weak D call: TRBD1 (6 bases). The CDR3 is 13 residues long. Germline loops: CDR1 GTSNPN, CDR2 SVGIG (reference sequence). V lost 1 base and J lost 1, with 7 bases in between. CDR3 DNA: TGTGCCTGGAGTGCACAGGGGAACACTGAAGCTTTCTTT. Translating it yields CAWSAQGNTEAFF. The complete variable domain, with remaining parts taken from reference TRBV30 and TRBJ1-1, reads SQTIHQWPATLVQPVGSPLSLECTVEGTSNPNLYWYRQAAGRGLQLLFYSVGIGQISSEVPQNLSASRPQDRQFILSSKKLLLSDSGFYLCAWSAQGNTEAFFGQGTRLTVV.

The chain combines TRBV10-1 with TRBJ1-3; the D is unclear. V lost 3 bases to trimming and J lost 4 bases, with 4 bases between them. The CDR3 has 12 residues. The germline gives CDR1 WNHNN, CDR2 SYGVQD (reference sequence). The CDR3 region is CASSDSGNTIYF. As DNA, the CDR3 is TGCGCCAGCAGTGATTCGGGAAACACCATATATTTT.

The chain carries TRBV28 and TRBJ1-2; 9 bases line up with TRBD1. V lost 10 bases to trimming and J lost 4 bases; unmatched junction nucleotides: 7. The length of the CDR3 is 13 residues. Germline CDR1 and CDR2: MDHEN and SYDVKM. CDR3 sequence (DNA): TGTGCCACCCACACGACAGGGGGCTATGGCTACACCTTC. Translated, it gives CATHTTGGYGYTF.

The V and J genes are TRBV19 and TRBJ1-5; 8 bases map to TRBD1. Trimming cost V 4 bases and J 0 bases; bases outside gene matches: 17. The CDR3 spans 20 residues. Germline V lookup: CDR1 LNHDA, CDR2 SQIVND (reference sequence). The CDR3 spells CASSRDEYDRGGRSNQPQHF. Here the CDR3 DNA reads TGTGCCAGTAGTAGGGACGAATATGACAGGGGTGGACGTAGCAATCAGCCCCAGCATTTT.

V and J are TRBV6-5 and TRBJ1-2; D gene ambiguous. Per the germline V gene, CDR1 is MNHEY and CDR2 is SVGAGI. The germline V and J ends were trimmed by 6 bases and 8 bases, with 16 bases remaining between them. The CDR3 covers 13 residues. CDR3 in amino acids: CASSSQRSMGYTF. CDR3 sequence (DNA): TGTGCCAGCAGCAGTCAGCGTTCTATGGGCTACACCTTC.

This clone has just a few counts. This rearrangement joins TRBV19 to TRBJ1-5; TRBD1 matches at 7 bases. V lost 2 bases to trimming and J lost 3 bases; unmatched junction nucleotides: 7. Germline values: CDR1 LNHDA, CDR2 SQIVND (reference sequence). The CDR3 consists of 16 residues. CDR3 sequence reads: CASSIRQGAYNQPQHF. CDR3 sequence (DNA): TGTGCCAGTAGTATAAGACAGGGTGCATACAATCAGCCCCAGCATTTT.

The rearrangement joins TRBV29-1 to TRBJ1-1, with D possibly matching TRBD1 (5 bases). The CDR3 is 12 residues long. Germline CDR1 and CDR2: SQVTM and ANQGSEA. Trimming stripped 3 bases from V and 5 bases from J, with 10 bases between. CDR3 nucleotides: TGCAGCGTTGAGTGGGGGGGGACTGAAGCTTTCTTT. Translation gives CSVEWGGTEAFF. Full variable domain (remainder filled in from reference TRBV29-1 and TRBJ1-1): SAVISQKPSRDICQRGTSLTIQCQVDSQVTMMFWYRQQPGQSLTLIATANQGSEATYESGFVIDKFPISRPNLTFSTLTVSNMSPEDSSIYLCSVEWGGTEAFFGQGTRLTVV.

The chain carries TRBV18 and TRBJ2-5, with TRBD2 as a possible D gene (6 bases). CDR1 and CDR2 (germline): KGHSH, LQKENI. V lost 4 bases and J lost 5, with 14 bases in between. The CDR3 length is 14 residues. The CDR3 bases are TGTGCCAGCTCACGGGACTCTCAAGGGGAGACCCAGTACTTC. Translating it yields CASSRDSQGETQYF.

The genes are TRBV6-1 and TRBJ1-2; possibly TRBD1 for D (6 bases). The CDR3 length is 14 residues. CDR1 MNHNS and CDR2 SASEGT come from the germline V gene. Trimming took 3 bases from V and 4 from J, leaving 12 bases between them. In nucleotides, the CDR3 is TGTGCCAGCAGTGACAGGGGTACGATCTATGGCTACACCTTC. It encodes CASSDRGTIYGYTF.

V usage is TRBV5-4 and J usage is TRBJ1-2; D is undetermined. V was trimmed by 4 bases and J by 0 bases, leaving 13 bases between them. Germline CDR1 reads SGHNT; CDR2 reads YYREEE (reference sequence). This CDR3 region has 15 residues. CDR3 region: CASSPSLLTNYGYTF. In DNA form, the CDR3 reads TGTGCCAGCAGCCCCTCCTTACTTACTAACTATGGCTACACCTTC.

This clone was observed once. The J gene is TRBJ1-2, the V gene TRBV3-1 (or the pseudogene TRBV3-2), with D perhaps TRBD1 (6 bases). The CDR3 runs to 14 residues. V lost 4 bases to trimming and J lost 4 bases, with 13 bases between them. The germline V gene has CDR1 LGHDT and CDR2 YNNKEL (reference sequence). In DNA form, the CDR3 reads TGTGCCAGCAGCCCTCCAGGGGTTTTCTATGGCTACACCTTC. It is translated as CASSPPGVFYGYTF.

The chain is built from TRBV7-9 and TRBJ1-1; no firm D call. The germline V gene has CDR1 SEHNR and CDR2 FQNEAQ (reference sequence). Trimming removed 5 bases at V and 1 base at J, with 11 bases between. CDR3 length: 14 residues. CDR3 bases: TGTGCCAGCAGCCCCGGACTACGGAACACTGAAGCTTTCTTT. It encodes CASSPGLRNTEAFF. Drawing the rest from reference TRBV7-9 and TRBJ1-1, the complete variable domain is DTGVSQNPRHKITKRGQNVTFRCDPISEHNRLYWYRQTLGQGPEFLTYFQNEAQLEKSRLLSDRFSAERPKGSFSTLEIQRTEQGDSAMYLCASSPGLRNTEAFFGQGTRLTVV.

Only a few counts were recorded for this clone. The chain recombines TRBV7-9 with TRBJ1-5; 11 bases align to TRBD1. The CDR3 is 16 amino acids. CDR1 is SEHNR, CDR2 FQNEAQ, per germline (reference sequence). J lost 0 bases, V lost 5 bases, and 3 bases had no gene match. The CDR3 nucleotides read TGTGCCAGCAGCGGGACAGGGGGAGGTAGCAATCAGCCCCAGCATTTT. This translates into CASSGTGGGSNQPQHF.